The T cell receptor (beta chain) under discussion was sequenced for a study of Tregs in tolerant kidney transplant recipients. The study, taken as a whole, reports: This study did not directly address biological reproducibility. For some patients, primers changed over time, blocking nucleotide-level comparison.

CDR1 LNHDA and CDR2 SQIVND come from the germline V gene (reference sequence). Trimming cost V 5 bases and J 4 bases, with 12 bases left between them. The CDR3 extends over 14 amino acids. The method was immunoSEQ multiplex PCR; TCRdb's version includes in-frame clones alone and lacks a portion of them. Found here are some 29,000 clones; the top ten clones hold 1.8%. Recipients received nonmyeloablative bone marrow transplants from related graft donors, with transient mixed chimerism. With respect to this clone: The antigen is unknown. The DNA ends 3 residues before the CDR3 does, and the rest of the CDR3 is filled in from the germline J gene.

The sequenced sample was CD4+ T cells from blood (PBMCs), obtained 24 months after the transplant. The sequence was collected from a human patient who received a combined kidney and bone marrow transplant. Some of these T cells may belong to the graft donor. The genes are TRBV19 and TRBJ2-1, with TRBD2 as a possible D gene (6 bases). CDR3 region: CASSPGAGYNEQFF. The sequenced part of the CDR3 DNA is TGTGCCAGTAGTCCCGGCGCGGGATACAATGAG.